The entry below describes one T cell receptor beta chain. This entry belongs to a study of blood T cell repertoires in COVID-19. The table came from immunoSEQ multiplex PCR; TCRdb's copy has only in-frame clones and leaves some out. Among a few hundred thousand clones listed, 80% to 95% were seen once. Sequencing was carried out using peripheral blood. The sequence derives from a person under 35 with COVID-19, enrolled during active disease.

The CDR3 here is CASSRPGTGEIGQPQHF. The CDR3, as DNA: TGTGCCAGCAGCCGACCCGGGACAGGGGAAATCGGTCAGCCCCAGCATTTT. This chain uses TRBV6-6 with TRBJ1-5; 10 bases align to TRBD1. After removal of 6 bases from V and 6 bases from J, the junction contained 14 bases not matched to a gene. This CDR3 spans 17 amino acids. Germline CDR1 is MNHNY and CDR2 is SVGAGI (reference sequence).